The following is a T cell receptor (beta chain) sequence with its context. This sample was included in a study of T cells in Graves' hyperthyroidism and ophthalmopathy. Germline-derived CDR1 and CDR2 are SGHRS and YFSETQ. V was clipped by 5 bases and J by 0 bases, with 18 bases between them. The CDR3 loop spans 16 amino acids. There were TCR beta CDR3 regions amplified from RNA transcripts. During a first-round RT-PCR of the TCR CDR3, the HTBI primer set was used. Using its own MiXCR run on the multiplex PCR reads, TCRdb lists one record per CDR3 protein. The sample has hundreds of thousands of distinct CDR3 sequences, roughly 37% seen once.

The source of this sequence is a man younger than 35 with Graves' hyperthyroidism. The chain employs TRBV5-1 and TRBJ2-7; D remains unclear. Sequencing was performed on blood. DNA for the CDR3: TGCGCCAGCAGTCCTCTCGTCGACTTTAGCTCCTACGAGCAGTACTTC. It is translated as CASSPLVDFSSYEQYF.